The entry that follows covers one T cell receptor (beta chain) sequence. The antigen is not known. This entry comes from a study of human CD8 memory T cell subsets. CCR7+ PD-1+ TIGIT+ early memory CD8+ T cells with exhausted-like traits constituted the TPEX cells. Whole-study findings and limits: Sequencing was limited to the T cell receptor beta chain. Greater diversity in stem-like memory than precursor exhausted T cells was suggested by Chao1 estimates.

Sequencing libraries of TCR beta were made by UMI-labeled 5' RACE. With the 5' RACE reads reprocessed, TCRdb shows one record per CDR3 protein and no DNA. Found here are 6,000 to 8,500 distinct CDR3 sequences; the top ten clones hold about 20%. From germline, CDR1 is SGHRS and CDR2 YFSETQ. This CDR3 comprises 13 residues. This chain joins TRBV5-1 and TRBJ2-1; TCRdb's D call of TRBD1 is untestable without DNA. The source of this sequence is a human donor in good health. The sample comprised CD8+ T cells from PBMCs. The chain's CDR3 is CASSGRGENEQFF.